The clone carrying this T cell receptor beta chain was counted at least ten times. Its antigen remains unidentified. Germline V lookup: CDR1 MNHEY, CDR2 SVGAGI. J gave up 0 bases and V 8 bases, and 5 bases lay outside the gene matches. CDR3 size: 14 residues. The data were obtained in a study of molecular identifiers for immune sequencing clone quantification. Findings and limits, study-wide: In naive cells, under 1% of molecules belonged to clones above 20 RNA copies, against over 99% in effector cells.

TCRdb reprocessed the PCR reads with MiXCR, giving one entry per CDR3 protein. The table has 490,000 or so distinct CDR3 sequences, roughly 24% seen once; the top ten hold around 0.78%. The chain recombines TRBV6-5 with TRBJ2-3, with 7 bases aligning to TRBD2. The TCR was taken from a human donor in good health. Some libraries in this study had Jurkat cell RNA spiked in. The material sequenced was naive CD8+ T cells from blood, with Jurkat cell RNA spiked in. Subset indicated: FACS-sorted CD8+CD4-CCR7+CD45RA+ naive T cells. DNA for the CDR3: TGTGCCAGCGCCCTAGCGGCTAGCACAGATACGCAGTATTTT. It specifies CASALAASTDTQYF.